One and the same sample provided the 8 T cell receptor delta chains below, sequenced in a study of delta chains in infants with herpesvirus infections. Gamma-chain- and delta-chain-specific primers converted PBMC RNA into TCR cDNA. TCRdb made new clone calls on the RT-PCR reads using CATT. The data hold 1,300 to 1,500 delta-chain clones, with 25% to 30% observed a single time. The sequenced sample was peripheral blood, obtained at time point 1 of longitudinal follow-up. The receptors were gathered from a human donor who was a Ugandan infant, either HIV-exposed or HIV-unexposed (not recorded which).

The chain links TRDV1 to TRDJ1, with D possibly TRDD2 on 6 matching bases. V was cut by 0 bases and J by 2 bases, with 34 bases left in between. The germline CDR1 and CDR2 sequences are TSWWSYY and QGS. The CDR3 extends over 23 amino acids. The CDR3 sequence is CALGELRFGSYSWVLVSTDKLIF. The CDR3 nucleotides are TGTGCTCTTGGGGAACTCCGGTTTGGATCCTACAGTTGGGTACTGGTGAGTACCGATAAACTCATCTTT.

The V gene is TRDV1, the J gene TRDJ1, with 9 bases identical to TRDD2. The CDR3 totals 20 residues. The germline V gene encodes CDR1 TSWWSYY and CDR2 QGS. V lost 4 bases to trimming and J lost 0 bases; unmatched junction nucleotides: 18. Written as DNA, the CDR3 is TGTGCTCTTGGGGGTGGCCTTCCTACGTCCCGGGGGACGTACACCGATAAACTCATCTTT. Its translation is CALGGGLPTSRGTYTDKLIF.

The chain combines TRDV3 with TRDJ1, with 9 nucleotides matching TRDD2. Trimming cost V 5 bases and J 6 bases; bases outside gene matches: 16. Germline CDR1 is TVYSNPD and CDR2 is GDNSRS (reference sequence). CDR3 length: 15 residues. CDR3 region: CAGSFLRGTLHKLIF. In DNA form, the CDR3 reads TGTGCCGGGTCCTTCCTACGGGGGACGCTTCATAAACTCATCTTT.

The chain employs TRDV1 and TRDJ1; 13 nucleotides line up with TRDD3. Per germline, CDR1 TSWWSYY and CDR2 QGS. V lost 1 base to trimming and J lost 6 bases; unmatched junction nucleotides: 17. The CDR3 covers 20 residues. This CDR3 reads CALGERLGRENWGIRHKLIF. In nucleotides, the CDR3 is TGTGCTCTTGGGGAACGATTAGGCAGGGAGAACTGGGGGATACGACATAAACTCATCTTT.

The chain uses TRDV1 and TRDJ1; 7 nucleotides line up with TRDD3. J lost 0 bases, V lost 0 bases, and 10 bases had no gene match. This CDR3 is 18 amino acids long. Per germline, CDR1 TSWWSYY and CDR2 QGS. The CDR3 loop is CALGELRLGYANTDKLIF. The DNA for the CDR3 is TGTGCTCTTGGGGAACTAAGGTTAGGATACGCTAACACCGATAAACTCATCTTT.

This clone turned up a few times. This chain uses TRDV1 with TRDJ1, with 8 bases that match TRDD3. The CDR3 runs 22 residues. V trimming: 3 bases; J trimming: 0 bases; junction bases outside the gene matches: 24. Germline V gene lookup returns CDR1 TSWWSYY and CDR2 QGS. CDR3: CALGDPALTDLGILGYTDKLIF. The CDR3 nucleotides are TGTGCTCTTGGGGACCCAGCCCTAACCGATCTGGGGATACTGGGGTACACCGATAAACTCATCTTT.

The rearrangement links TRDV1 to TRDJ1; TRDD3 is a possible D gene (5 bases). The ends were cut back, 4 bases at V and 2 bases at J, with 26 bases in the middle. Germline V gene data show CDR1 as TSWWSYY and CDR2 as QGS. The CDR3 has 19 residues. Here the CDR3 DNA reads TGTGCTCTTGGGGTCAAAAAGGGGGCTTACCCCGTGTGGACCGATAAACTCATCTTT. Translated: CALGVKKGAYPVWTDKLIF.

This clone showed up just a few times. The V and J genes are TRDV1 and TRDJ1; D is undetermined. Trimming took 8 bases from V and 0 from J, leaving 22 bases between them. Looked up from germline, CDR1 is TSWWSYY and CDR2 is QGS. The CDR3 length is 17 residues. DNA for the CDR3: TGTGCTCTTCGAGGATCCCTCCCGGCCCGGTACACCGATAAACTCATCTTT. Translation: CALRGSLPARYTDKLIF.